A single sample is the source of the 26 T cell receptor beta chains below, sequenced in a study of blood T cell repertoires in COVID-19. Using immunoSEQ multiplex PCR, the repertoire was profiled, and TCRdb retains in-frame clones only, with some absent. The table records around 270,000 clones, about 86% of them present only once. The sequencing input was peripheral blood. The receptors stem from a man aged 25-45 years with active or convalescent COVID-19.

This chain links TRBV13 with TRBJ1-6, with TRBD1 matching 7 bases. The CDR3 sequence is 15 residues long. V trimming: 0 bases; J trimming: 6 bases; junction bases outside the gene matches: 2. The germline V gene has CDR1 PRHDT and CDR2 FYEKMQ (reference sequence). CDR3 sequence reads: CASSLGPGGNSPLHF. CDR3 coding DNA: TGTGCCAGCAGCTTAGGGCCAGGGGGTAATTCACCCCTCCACTTT.

This chain connects TRBV5-4 to TRBJ1-1, with TRBD1 matching over 7 bases. Germline loops: CDR1 SGHNT, CDR2 YYREEE (reference sequence). Trimming cost V 2 bases and J 5 bases; bases outside gene matches: 0. The CDR3 length is 12 residues. CDR3: CASSLQGTEAFF. CDR3 coding DNA: TGTGCCAGCAGCTTACAGGGGACTGAAGCTTTCTTT.

This clone occurred a few times. The CDR3 here is CASSPILPYEQYF. DNA of the CDR3: TGTGCCAGCAGCCCCATACTCCCCTACGAGCAGTACTTC. The chain has TRBV7-9 and TRBJ2-7, with D unclear. V shed 5 bases and J shed 2 bases, with 10 bases lying between them. The CDR3 runs 13 residues. The germline V gene encodes CDR1 SEHNR and CDR2 FQNEAQ (reference sequence).

V and J are TRBV6-2 or TRBV6-3 and TRBJ1-6, with D uncertain. V was shortened by 2 bases and J by 1 base, with 21 bases between the two germline ends. CDR1 and CDR2 (germline): MNHEY, SVGEGT. This CDR3 contains 20 residues. The CDR3, as DNA: TGTGCCAGCAGTTACCCGCCAGATGGAGGACTAGAATCCTATAATTCACCCCTCCACTTT. Amino acid sequence: CASSYPPDGGLESYNSPLHF.

The V and J genes are TRBV12-5 and TRBJ2-7, with 8 bases that match TRBD2. CDR1 and CDR2 (germline): LGHNT, FRNRAP. The junction had 8 bases not matched to a gene; V was cut back by 0 bases and J by 1 base. This CDR3 is built from 17 residues. CDR3 region: CASGLVFQGTRSYEQYF. The CDR3 nucleotides read TGTGCTAGTGGTTTGGTATTCCAGGGGACTAGATCCTACGAGCAGTACTTC.

V gene TRBV6-6 combines with J gene TRBJ1-5; maybe TRBD1 (5 bases). V was clipped by 2 bases and J by 6 bases, with 17 bases between them. The CDR3 has 16 residues. Germline values: CDR1 MNHNY, CDR2 SVGAGI (reference sequence). The CDR3 nucleotides are TGTGCCAGCAGTTACAGAAATACCGGGGGTCGTCAGCCCCAGCATTTT. It specifies CASSYRNTGGRQPQHF.

The chain couples TRBV28 to TRBJ1-2; 12 bases line up with TRBD1. The germline V gene encodes CDR1 MDHEN and CDR2 SYDVKM. V trimming: 10 bases; J trimming: 6 bases; junction bases outside the gene matches: 21. The CDR3 has 18 amino acids. CDR3 loop: CATTRDGTGGEGVDGYTF. The CDR3 region has the DNA TGTGCCACCACGAGGGACGGGACAGGGGGCGAAGGGGTTGATGGCTACACCTTC.

The genes are TRBV3-1 (or the pseudogene TRBV3-2) and TRBJ2-5; 14 positions agree with TRBD2. This CDR3 region has 18 residues. The V gene's germline CDR1 is LGHDT and CDR2 YNNKEL (reference sequence). Trimming took 2 bases from V and 1 from J; bases not matched to a gene: 6. The CDR3: CASSQNPGLAGGQETQYF. Written as DNA, the CDR3 is TGTGCCAGCAGCCAAAATCCAGGACTAGCGGGGGGCCAAGAGACCCAGTACTTC.

The V and J genes are TRBV7-2 and TRBJ1-4, with D maybe TRBD1 (5 bases). The V and J ends lost 8 bases and 6 bases respectively, with 19 bases between them. CDR1 and CDR2 (germline): SGHTA, FQGNSA. The CDR3 is made up of 15 amino acids. The CDR3 reads CASSQGARGYEKLFF. Here the CDR3 DNA reads TGTGCCAGCTCCCAAGGGGCGCGGGGTTATGAAAAACTGTTTTTT.

The chain employs TRBV5-1 and TRBJ2-2, with D possibly being TRBD1 (5 bases). Germline CDR1 SGHRS, CDR2 YFSETQ. Trimming took 1 base from V and 8 from J, leaving 9 bases between them. The CDR3 runs to 13 residues. This chain's CDR3 is CASSLKGSGELFF. In DNA, the CDR3 is TGCGCCAGCAGCTTGAAGGGGTCAGGGGAGCTGTTTTTT. Full variable domain (rest looked up from reference TRBV5-1 and TRBJ2-2): KAGVTQTPRYLIKTRGQQVTLSCSPISGHRSVSWYQQTPGQGLQFLFEYFSETQRNKGNFPGRFSGRQFSNSRSEMNVSTLELGDSALYLCASSLKGSGELFFGEGSRLTVL.

The chain combines TRBV9 with TRBJ2-3; D possibly corresponds to TRBD2 (6 bases). The ends were cut back, 4 bases at V and 6 bases at J, with 21 bases in the middle. Germline V CDR1 and CDR2: SGDLS, YYNGEE. The CDR3 totals 16 residues. For the CDR3, the DNA is TGTGCCAGCAGCCCCCAGCGGACTATCACGGCCGATACGCAGTATTTT. It yields the protein CASSPQRTITADTQYF.

The CDR3 region has the DNA TGTGCCAGCAGCCCCCGGACAGGGCGTAGGGATCAGCCCCAGCATTTT. Protein product: CASSPRTGRRDQPQHF. This chain uses TRBV7-2 with TRBJ1-5, with 8 nucleotides matching TRBD1. The germline V gene has CDR1 SGHTA and CDR2 FQGNSA. The CDR3 runs to 16 residues. Trimming at V came to 5 bases and at J to 5 bases, leaving 11 bases not matched to a gene. The complete variable domain, with remaining parts taken from reference TRBV7-2 and TRBJ1-5, reads GAGVSQSPSNKVTEKGKDVELRCDPISGHTALYWYRQSLGQGLEFLIYFQGNSAPDKSGLPSDRFSAERTGGSVSTLTIQRTQQEDSAVYLCASSPRTGRRDQPQHFGDGTRLSIL.

J is TRBJ1-6 and V is TRBV14, with 9 positions matching TRBD1. CDR1 and CDR2 (germline): SGHDN, FVKESK. The CDR3 sequence is 16 residues long. V was pared by 6 bases and J by 5 bases, with 8 bases of the junction left unmatched. As DNA, the CDR3 is TGTGCCAGCAGACCTACAGGGGGCAGGGATAATTCACCCCTCCACTTT. Translating gives CASRPTGGRDNSPLHF.

This clone was observed a handful of times. This chain uses TRBV18 with TRBJ2-3, with D maybe TRBD2 (5 bases). There are 16 residues in the CDR3. Trimming took off 3 bases at V and 1 base at J, with 14 bases between the two ends. Germline-derived CDR1 and CDR2 are KGHSH and LQKENI. The CDR3 DNA follows: TGTGCCAGCTCACCTAATGCCGCGGGTCGCACAGATACGCAGTATTTT. This sequence encodes CASSPNAAGRTDTQYF.

In its sample, this clone was seen once. The CDR3 DNA is TGTGCCAGTAGTTACCAGGGTATGAACACTGAAGCTTTCTTT. Residues: CASSYQGMNTEAFF. The genes are TRBV19 and TRBJ1-1; a weak D match, TRBD1 (5 bases). CDR3 size: 14 residues. Germline assignment: CDR1 LNHDA and CDR2 SQIVND (reference sequence). Deletions cut 5 bases from V and 0 bases from J, with 10 bases between. The full variable domain, with the rest looked up from reference TRBV19 and TRBJ1-1, is DGGITQSPKYLFRKEGQNVTLSCEQNLNHDAMYWYRQDPGQGLRLIYYSQIVNDFQKGDIAEGYSVSREKKESFPLTVTSAQKNPTAFYLCASSYQGMNTEAFFGQGTRLTVV.

V is TRBV11-2 and J is TRBJ1-1; D is unresolved. In germline, CDR1 is SGHAT, CDR2 FQNNGV. This CDR3 is built from 15 residues. V was pared by 1 base and J by 3 bases, with 12 bases between. Here the CDR3 reads CASSLVPGMYTEAFF. CDR3 nucleotides: TGTGCCAGCAGCTTAGTTCCGGGAATGTACACTGAAGCTTTCTTT.

The chain uses TRBV27 and TRBJ1-2; TRBD1 agrees at 8 bases. Germline lookup yields CDR1 MNHEY and CDR2 SMNVEV (reference sequence). J gave up 7 bases and V 5 bases, and 15 bases lay outside the gene matches. The CDR3 spans 16 residues. CDR3 sequence: CASSPTPNPGGGGYTF. CDR3 coding DNA: TGTGCCAGCAGTCCCACGCCTAATCCAGGGGGCGGTGGCTACACCTTC.

This clone was recorded once. The CDR3, as DNA: TGTGCCAGCAGCGTAGAGGGCCTTTGGGGAGAGCAGAGTGAGCAGTTCTTC. Translated, it gives CASSVEGLWGEQSEQFF. The chain uses TRBV9 and TRBJ2-1; weak D call: TRBD2 (5 bases). In germline, CDR1 is SGDLS, CDR2 YYNGEE. With 0 bases removed from V and 9 bases from J, the gap between germline ends came to 22 bases. The CDR3 totals 17 residues. Complete variable domain (other parts from reference TRBV9 and TRBJ2-1): DSGVTQTPKHLITATGQRVTLRCSPRSGDLSVYWYQQSLDQGLQFLIQYYNGEERAKGNILERFSAQQFPDLHSELNLSSLELGDSALYFCASSVEGLWGEQSEQFFGPGTRLTVL.

The V and J genes are TRBV27 and TRBJ1-1, with D possibly being TRBD1 (5 bases). Germline V gives CDR1 MNHEY, CDR2 SMNVEV (reference sequence). Trimming removed 3 bases at V and 5 bases at J, with 13 bases between. The CDR3 sequence is 14 residues long. The CDR3 DNA follows: TGTGCCAGCAGTTTTCGCGACAGTCGGACTGAAGCTTTCTTT. Translating it yields CASSFRDSRTEAFF.

This clone appeared a few times. The genes are TRBV12-3 or TRBV12-4 and TRBJ2-7; TRBD1 matches 9 bases. The CDR3 extends over 13 amino acids. With 3 bases clipped from V and 6 bases from J, the junction kept 3 bases outside the gene matches. CDR3 nucleotides: TGTGCCAGCAGTTTTGGACAGGGGTTCGAGCAGTACTTC. Translation: CASSFGQGFEQYF.

This chain connects TRBV7-2 to TRBJ2-7; TRBD2 aligns across 9 bases. J lost 5 bases, V lost 6 bases, and 5 bases had no gene match. From germline, CDR1 is SGHTA and CDR2 FQGNSA. This CDR3 is 13 amino acids long. The CDR3 sequence: CASRSGGMDEQYF. The CDR3 nucleotides read TGTGCCAGCAGAAGCGGGGGGATGGACGAGCAGTACTTC.

CDR3 residues: CAWSSGKGAYNEQFF. The DNA of the CDR3 is TGTGCCTGGAGTTCGGGTAAGGGGGCCTACAATGAGCAGTTCTTC. This chain uses TRBV30 with TRBJ2-1; D perhaps matches TRBD1 (6 bases). V lost 2 bases, J lost 2 bases, and 13 bases lay in between. This CDR3 comprises 15 residues. Germline values: CDR1 GTSNPN, CDR2 SVGIG (reference sequence).

The chain links TRBV27 to TRBJ2-7; 12 positions match TRBD1. Germline CDR1 reads MNHEY; CDR2 reads SMNVEV (reference sequence). CDR3 length: 14 amino acids. V dropped 6 bases and J dropped 5; count of bases not matched to a gene: 5. CDR3 nucleotides: TGTGCCAGCAGCACGGGGACAGGGGGCCACGAGCAGTACTTC. Translated: CASSTGTGGHEQYF.

The V gene is TRBV6-5, the J gene TRBJ2-7; maybe TRBD1 (6 bases). The germline V gene has CDR1 MNHEY and CDR2 SVGAGI. The CDR3 consists of 15 residues. Between the trimmed V and J ends, which lost 0 bases and 2 bases, there was a span of 11 bases. In nucleotides, the CDR3 is TGTGCCAGCAGTTACTCATGGACAGCGGCCTACGAGCAGTACTTC. It translates to CASSYSWTAAYEQYF.

The V gene is TRBV5-1, the J gene TRBJ2-1; D is unresolved. CDR3 size: 19 residues. Trimming cost V 4 bases and J 0 bases, with 23 bases left between them. The germline gives CDR1 SGHRS, CDR2 YFSETQ. CDR3 nucleotides: TGCGCCAGCAGCCGAGGTGTTGGTGGCTCCGGAAGCTCCTACAATGAGCAGTTCTTC. Its translation: CASSRGVGGSGSSYNEQFF.

The J gene is TRBJ1-4, the V gene TRBV4-1; D is undetermined. This CDR3 is 14 amino acids long. V lost 1 base to trimming and J lost 4 bases, with 7 bases between them. Germline V CDR1 and CDR2: MGHRA, YSYEKL. DNA for the CDR3: TGCGCCAGCAGCCAAGCCCAGGTTAATGAAAAACTGTTTTTT. Its translation is CASSQAQVNEKLFF.